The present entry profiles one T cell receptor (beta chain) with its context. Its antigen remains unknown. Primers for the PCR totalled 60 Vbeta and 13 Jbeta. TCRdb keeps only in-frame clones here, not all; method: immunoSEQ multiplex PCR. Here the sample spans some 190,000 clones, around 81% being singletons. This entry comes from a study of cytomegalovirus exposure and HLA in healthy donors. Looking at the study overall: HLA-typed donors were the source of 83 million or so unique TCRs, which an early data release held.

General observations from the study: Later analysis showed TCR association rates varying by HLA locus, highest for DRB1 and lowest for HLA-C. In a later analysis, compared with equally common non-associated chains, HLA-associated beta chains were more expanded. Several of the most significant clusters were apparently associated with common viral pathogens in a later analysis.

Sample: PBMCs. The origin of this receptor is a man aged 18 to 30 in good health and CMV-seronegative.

The CDR3 DNA sequence: TGCAGCGCTCGAAGGGTAGCGGGAGCTACCGGGGAGCTGTTTTTT. Its translation is CSARRVAGATGELFF. This chain connects TRBV29-1 to TRBJ2-2; 9 bases line up with TRBD2. Per the germline V gene, CDR1 is SQVTM and CDR2 is ANQGSEA. There are 15 residues in the CDR3. With 7 bases clipped from V and 5 bases from J, the junction kept 11 bases outside the gene matches.